This T cell receptor (beta chain) is from a study of control samples from healthy donors and cancer patients. The table came from immunoSEQ multiplex PCR; TCRdb's copy has only in-frame clones and leaves some out. Among 100,000 to 150,000 clones listed, under 95% were seen once. Trimming removed 1 base at V and 8 bases at J, with 11 bases between. Germline CDR1 reads LGHDT; CDR2 reads YNNKEL (reference sequence). This CDR3 is 14 amino acids long. V gene TRBV3-1 (or the pseudogene TRBV3-2) combines with J gene TRBJ1-4; D not resolved. The origin of this receptor is a man younger than 35 in good health. Sequenced input: blood. The CDR3 nucleotides are TGTGCCAGCAGCCAAGTGATGGGCAGCGAAAAACTGTTTTTT. Its translation is CASSQVMGSEKLFF.